This TCR beta chain was found in a study of cytomegalovirus exposure and HLA in healthy donors. Overall study findings and caveats: Some V segments, TRBV6-2 and TRBV6-3 among them, were indistinguishable and were therefore excluded. Later analysis demonstrated an association between a missense DCLRE1C variant and TCR beta V- and J-gene trimming. There were several of the most significant clusters that appeared linked to common viral pathogens in a later analysis.

PCR used 60 Vbeta primers and 13 Jbeta primers. Original methodology: Later reanalysis found 75 million to 95 million unique TCR beta chains, around 10 million of them shared. The table came from immunoSEQ multiplex PCR; TCRdb's copy has only in-frame clones and leaves some out. That table supplies the V and J calls and clone size; D and trimming were determined from the DNA. The sample lists 150,000 or so clones, 8.5% to 10% occurring once. The germline V gene encodes CDR1 SEHNR and CDR2 FQNEAQ (reference sequence). The CDR3 consists of 11 residues. Trimming left V 5 bases short and J 4 bases short, with 6 bases between. Points on this clone: Its cognate antigen is unknown.

This sequence originates from a man aged 45-65 years in good health and CMV-seronegative. The sequenced sample consisted of PBMCs. The chain recombines TRBV7-9 with TRBJ2-7; D is unresolved. The CDR3 is CASSVSYEQYF. The CDR3 coding sequence is TGTGCCAGCAGCGTCAGTTACGAGCAGTACTTC.